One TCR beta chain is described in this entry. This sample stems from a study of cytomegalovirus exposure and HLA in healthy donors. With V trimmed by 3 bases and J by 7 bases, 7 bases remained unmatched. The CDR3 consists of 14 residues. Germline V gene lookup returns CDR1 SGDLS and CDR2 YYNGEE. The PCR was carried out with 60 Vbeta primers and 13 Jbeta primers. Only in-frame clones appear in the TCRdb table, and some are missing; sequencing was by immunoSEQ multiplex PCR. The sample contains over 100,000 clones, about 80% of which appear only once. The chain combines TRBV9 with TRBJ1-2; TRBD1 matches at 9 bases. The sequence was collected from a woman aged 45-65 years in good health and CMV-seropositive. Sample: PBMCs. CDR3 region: CASSARTGAGGYTF. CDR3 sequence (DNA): TGTGCCAGCAGCGCTAGGACAGGGGCGGGTGGCTACACCTTC.